The 32 T cell receptor beta chains below come from one sample, sequenced in a study of radiotherapy plus CTLA-4 blockade in lung cancer. Repertoires were generated with immunoSEQ multiplex PCR, while TCRdb's copy carries only in-frame clones and drops some. The sample yields tens of thousands of clones, around nine tenths seen once. Sequences were derived from peripheral blood, sampled from a patient treated with radiotherapy plus ipilimumab. The receptors here all came from a human donor with non-small cell lung cancer that progressed on radiotherapy plus ipilimumab.

The CDR3 loop reads CASSQTGAYGYTF. CDR3 DNA sequence: TGCGCCAGCAGCCAAACAGGGGCCTATGGCTACACCTTC. The chain is built from TRBV4-3 and TRBJ1-2; TRBD1 matches at 7 bases. This CDR3 contains 13 residues. Germline V gene lookup returns CDR1 LGHNA and CDR2 YSLEER. Trimming at V came to 2 bases and at J to 4 bases, leaving 1 base not matched to a gene.

This chain links TRBV27 with TRBJ2-2; D remains ambiguous. From germline, CDR1 is MNHEY and CDR2 SMNVEV (reference sequence). Trimming took off 7 bases at V and 0 bases at J, with 12 bases between the two ends. This CDR3 comprises 15 residues. DNA for the CDR3: TGTGCCAGCAAAAAGGGTTTGGCGAACACCGGGGAGCTGTTTTTT. Translated, it gives CASKKGLANTGELFF.

The chain recombines TRBV5-1 with TRBJ2-1; 9 nucleotides match TRBD1. The germline V gene has CDR1 SGHRS and CDR2 YFSETQ. The V and J ends lost 2 bases and 6 bases, in that order; junction bases with no gene match: 9. The CDR3 has 16 amino acids. Here the CDR3 reads CASSFTGTGLLNEQFF. CDR3 nucleotides: TGCGCCAGCAGCTTCACCGGGACAGGGTTACTCAATGAGCAGTTCTTC.

The V call is TRBV6-5, the J call TRBJ1-2, with D possibly TRBD1 on 6 matching bases. Germline V CDR1 and CDR2: MNHEY, SVGAGI. CDR3 length: 14 residues. V lost 5 bases and J 4 bases, leaving 14 bases between the germline ends. CDR3 loop: CASSHLGAGYGYTF. The CDR3 nucleotides are TGTGCCAGCAGTCACTTGGGGGCAGGCTATGGCTACACCTTC.

The CDR3 nucleotides read TGTGCCAGCAGTTTGGGGGGGTCGAGCCCGTACTATGGCTACACCTTC. Translating it yields CASSLGGSSPYYGYTF. The V and J genes are TRBV28 and TRBJ1-2; TRBD1 might be the D (5 bases). V was cut by 3 bases and J by 3 bases, with 17 bases left in between. The CDR3 loop spans 16 amino acids. Germline lookup yields CDR1 MDHEN and CDR2 SYDVKM.

This clone was observed a few times. V and J are TRBV2 and TRBJ2-1, with D perhaps given as TRBD1 or TRBD2 (5 bases each). The CDR3 loop spans 15 amino acids. V dropped 10 bases and J dropped 5 bases, with 21 bases sitting between them. Germline CDR1 is SNHLY and CDR2 is FYNNEI. The CDR3 protein is CATRPGSGTHNEQFF. CDR3 in DNA: TGTGCCACCCGCCCAGGGAGCGGCACCCACAATGAGCAGTTCTTC.

The chain carries TRBV28 and TRBJ2-7; no clear D gene. Germline assignment: CDR1 MDHEN and CDR2 SYDVKM. The CDR3 is 13 residues long. V gave up 2 bases and J gave up 2 bases, with 7 bases separating them. The CDR3, as DNA: TGTGCCAGCAGTTTAAGGGTCCCCTACGAGCAGTACTTC. This translates into CASSLRVPYEQYF.

A single count supports this clone. CDR3 coding DNA: TGTGCCAGCAGCGCAGAGGGGGTCGGAAACACCATATATTTT. It translates to CASSAEGVGNTIYF. The J gene is TRBJ1-3, the V gene TRBV9; the D gene is possibly TRBD1 (6 bases). CDR3 length: 14 amino acids. Between the trimmed V and J ends, which lost 3 bases and 4 bases, there was a span of 11 bases. Germline V lookup: CDR1 SGDLS, CDR2 YYNGEE.

This clone was seen a single time. J is TRBJ1-1 and V is TRBV5-1; D call uncertain. The CDR3 consists of 15 residues. V shed 2 bases and J shed 3 bases, with 14 bases lying between them. The germline V gene encodes CDR1 SGHRS and CDR2 YFSETQ. CDR3 sequence (DNA): TGCGCCAGCAGCTTACCGGCGGGGATCGACACTGAAGCTTTCTTT. This sequence encodes CASSLPAGIDTEAFF.

This chain links TRBV18 with TRBJ1-1; D unresolved. V shed 5 bases and J shed 7 bases, with 11 bases lying between them. The CDR3 spans 12 residues. CDR1 is KGHSH, CDR2 LQKENI, per germline. The DNA of the CDR3 is TGTGCCAGCTCAGGGGAACAGTTTGAAGCTTTCTTT. This codes for CASSGEQFEAFF. The complete variable domain, with remaining parts taken from reference TRBV18 and TRBJ1-1, reads NAGVMQNPRHLVRRRGQEARLRCSPMKGHSHVYWYRQLPEEGLKFMVYLQKENIIDESGMPKERFSAEFPKEGPSILRIQQVVRGDSAAYFCASSGEQFEAFFGQGTRLTVV.

The chain has TRBV19 and TRBJ2-2, with D hard to call. Germline CDR1 is LNHDA and CDR2 is SQIVND (reference sequence). The CDR3 has 12 residues. The ends were cut back, 6 bases at V and 8 bases at J, with 10 bases in the middle. CDR3 region: CASSGYTGELFF. CDR3 sequence (DNA): TGTGCCAGTAGCGGGTATACAGGGGAGCTGTTTTTT.

Here the CDR3 reads CASSQGTRGGKDTQYF. The CDR3 DNA reads TGCGCCAGCAGCCAAGGGACTCGCGGGGGGAAAGATACGCAGTATTTT. V usage is TRBV4-1 and J usage is TRBJ2-3; 8 nucleotides line up with TRBD2. CDR3 length: 16 residues. Germline values: CDR1 MGHRA, CDR2 YSYEKL. V was clipped by 1 base and J by 5 bases; unmatched bases: 8.

This clone was counted between two and nine times. The V call is TRBV18, the J call TRBJ1-1; no definite D call. The germline gives CDR1 KGHSH, CDR2 LQKENI. This CDR3 has 14 amino acids. V lost 4 bases and J 5 bases, leaving 14 bases between the germline ends. CDR3 in amino acids: CASSREWGATEAFF. CDR3 sequence (DNA): TGTGCCAGCTCACGCGAATGGGGAGCAACTGAAGCTTTCTTT.

The chain couples TRBV5-1 to TRBJ2-5, with D tentatively TRBD2 (6 bases). Germline assignment: CDR1 SGHRS and CDR2 YFSETQ. V dropped 1 base and J dropped 4 bases, with 8 bases sitting between them. This CDR3 contains 13 residues. CDR3 loop: CASSLRGLETQYF. For the CDR3, the DNA is TGCGCCAGCAGCTTGCGGGGGTTAGAGACCCAGTACTTC. Full variable domain (remainder filled in from reference TRBV5-1 and TRBJ2-5): KAGVTQTPRYLIKTRGQQVTLSCSPISGHRSVSWYQQTPGQGLQFLFEYFSETQRNKGNFPGRFSGRQFSNSRSEMNVSTLELGDSALYLCASSLRGLETQYFGPGTRLLVL.

This sequence joins TRBV7-8 and TRBJ2-2; 8 bases match TRBD2. Germline assignment: CDR1 SGHVS and CDR2 FQNEAQ. The V segment lost 5 bases and the J segment 4 bases; nucleotides outside the gene matches: 9. The CDR3 spans 16 residues. The CDR3 DNA is TGTGCCAGCAGCAAGTACGGGGGGGCCTCCACCGGGGAGCTGTTTTTT. The encoded protein is CASSKYGGASTGELFF.

J is TRBJ1-3 and V is TRBV28; D unclear. The CDR3 spans 13 residues. From germline, CDR1 is MDHEN and CDR2 SYDVKM. Trimming shortened V by 2 bases and J by 5 bases, and 7 bases separated the two germline ends. CDR3 sequence reads: CASSLTGRNTIYF. CDR3 nucleotides: TGTGCCAGCAGTTTAACGGGGAGAAACACCATATATTTT.

The V gene is TRBV30, the J gene TRBJ1-1; no clear D. The germline V gene encodes CDR1 GTSNPN and CDR2 SVGIG (reference sequence). The CDR3 spans 12 residues. V was pared by 2 bases and J by 2 bases, with 6 bases between. The DNA for the CDR3 is TGTGCCTGGAGTAAACACAACACTGAAGCTTTCTTT. It codes for CAWSKHNTEAFF.

V usage is TRBV30 and J usage is TRBJ2-7, with 8 bases aligning to TRBD1. CDR1 is GTSNPN and CDR2 is SVGIG in the germline V gene (reference sequence). The length of the CDR3 is 12 residues. V lost 4 bases and J lost 3; bases outside the gene matches: 2. CDR3 amino acids: CAWNTGGYEQYF. In nucleotides, the CDR3 is TGTGCCTGGAATACAGGGGGCTACGAGCAGTACTTC. Full variable domain (rest looked up from reference TRBV30 and TRBJ2-7): SQTIHQWPATLVQPVGSPLSLECTVEGTSNPNLYWYRQAAGRGLQLLFYSVGIGQISSEVPQNLSASRPQDRQFILSSKKLLLSDSGFYLCAWNTGGYEQYFGPGTRLTVT.

This clone was seen just once. The chain has TRBV10-3 and TRBJ1-5, with a tentative D call TRBD1 (5 bases). The ends were cut back, 2 bases at V and 5 bases at J, with 10 bases in the middle. CDR3 length equals 14 residues. CDR1 and CDR2 from the germline V gene are ENHRY and SYGVKD. As DNA, the CDR3 is TGTGCCATCAGTGAGACCCGGGGCGATCAGCCCCAGCATTTT. It encodes CAISETRGDQPQHF.

This clone was recorded once. This chain joins TRBV2 and TRBJ2-5; D perhaps matches TRBD1 (5 bases). The CDR3 extends over 16 amino acids. V was cut by 6 bases and J by 5 bases, with 22 bases left in between. Germline CDR1 is SNHLY and CDR2 is FYNNEI. CDR3 residues: CASSRLGSRVGETQYF. The CDR3 coding sequence is TGTGCCAGCAGCCGCTTAGGAAGCAGGGTTGGTGAGACCCAGTACTTC.

The chain employs TRBV28 and TRBJ1-3, with a weak D call TRBD1 (5 bases). The CDR3 extends over 14 amino acids. The V end was cut by 5 bases, the J end by 0 bases, with 8 bases between. Germline CDR1 MDHEN, CDR2 SYDVKM. CDR3 coding DNA: TGTGCCAGCAGTCAGGGCCACTCTGGAAACACCATATATTTT. It codes for CASSQGHSGNTIYF.

This sequence joins TRBV4-3 and TRBJ2-7; D is undetermined. The CDR3 spans 15 residues. Germline CDR1 is LGHNA and CDR2 is YSLEER. V lost 0 bases, J lost 3 bases, and 12 bases lay in between. The CDR3 sequence: CASSQDFGSLYEQYF. As DNA, the CDR3 is TGCGCCAGCAGCCAAGATTTTGGGTCTCTCTACGAGCAGTACTTC.

This chain connects TRBV28 to TRBJ1-4; 7 positions agree with TRBD1. V lost 4 bases to trimming and J lost 0 bases; unmatched junction nucleotides: 8. Germline V gene lookup returns CDR1 MDHEN and CDR2 SYDVKM. The CDR3 runs 17 residues. The CDR3 region has the DNA TGTGCCAGCAGTTCTACGGACAGGCTGACAACTAATGAAAAACTGTTTTTT. It translates to CASSSTDRLTTNEKLFF.

The chain is built from TRBV7-2 and TRBJ2-1; D remains unclear. Germline CDR1 reads SGHTA; CDR2 reads FQGNSA. Trimming cost V 5 bases and J 5 bases, with 13 bases left between them. CDR3 size: 14 residues. The CDR3 region is CASSPGLGNNEQFF. In nucleotides, the CDR3 is TGTGCCAGCAGCCCCGGCCTAGGGAACAATGAGCAGTTCTTC. The full variable domain, rest sourced from reference TRBV7-2 and TRBJ2-1, is GAGVSQSPSNKVTEKGKDVELRCDPISGHTALYWYRQSLGQGLEFLIYFQGNSAPDKSGLPSDRFSAERTGGSVSTLTIQRTQQEDSAVYLCASSPGLGNNEQFFGPGTRLTVL.

The chain combines TRBV29-1 with TRBJ2-5; a weak D match, TRBD2 (6 bases). The CDR3 is 12 residues long. Germline V CDR1 and CDR2: SQVTM, ANQGSEA. The V end was cut by 7 bases, the J end by 5 bases, with 14 bases between. CDR3 coding DNA: TGCAGCGCATTACAAGGGAGGGAGACCCAGTACTTC. It specifies CSALQGRETQYF.

The chain carries TRBV9 and TRBJ1-6; no clear D. In germline, CDR1 is SGDLS, CDR2 YYNGEE. The ends were cut back, 0 bases at V and 9 bases at J, with 13 bases in the middle. This CDR3 contains 15 residues. The CDR3: CASSVATQEFSPLHF. The CDR3 DNA reads TGTGCCAGCAGCGTAGCTACTCAGGAGTTTTCACCCCTCCACTTT.

This clone was counted once. This rearrangement joins TRBV15 to TRBJ2-7; possible D gene TRBD1, 5 bases. CDR3 length: 15 residues. Germline CDR1 LNHNV, CDR2 YYDKDF (reference sequence). The V and J ends lost 0 bases and 2 bases respectively, with 11 bases between them. In DNA form, the CDR3 reads TGTGCCACCAGCAGAGAGCTGGACATTACCTACGAGCAGTACTTC. It codes for CATSRELDITYEQYF.

By frequency in the sample, this clone is medium-sized (0.01 to 0.1%). The chain joins TRBV6-6 to TRBJ2-7; no reliable D call. V was trimmed by 1 base and J by 0 bases, leaving 4 bases between them. The CDR3 is 13 amino acids. Per germline, CDR1 MNHNY and CDR2 SVGAGI (reference sequence). The CDR3 DNA sequence: TGTGCCAGCAGTTACTATTCCTCCTACGAGCAGTACTTC. It encodes CASSYYSSYEQYF.

The V and J genes are TRBV7-9 and TRBJ2-6; possibly TRBD1 or TRBD2 for D (5 bases each). Trimming took off 4 bases at V and 5 bases at J, with 15 bases between the two ends. Germline V lookup: CDR1 SEHNR, CDR2 FQNEAQ (reference sequence). The CDR3 runs to 16 residues. The CDR3 sequence: CASSSGPAFWANVLTF. The CDR3, as DNA: TGTGCCAGCAGCTCGGGACCCGCCTTCTGGGCCAACGTCCTGACTTTC.

This chain connects TRBV6-1 to TRBJ2-4; 9 nucleotides line up with TRBD2. Unmatched junction bases numbered 5, after V lost 1 base and J lost 7 bases. There are 15 residues in the CDR3. The germline gives CDR1 MNHNS, CDR2 SASEGT. The CDR3 bases are TGTGCCAGCAGTGAAGGCGGACTAGCGAGGAACATTCAGTACTTC. It yields the protein CASSEGGLARNIQYF.

The V and J genes are TRBV15 and TRBJ1-2; tentatively, D is TRBD1 (5 bases). V gave up 5 bases and J gave up 3 bases, with 13 bases separating them. Looked up from germline, CDR1 is LNHNV and CDR2 is YYDKDF (reference sequence). CDR3 length equals 14 residues. In DNA form, the CDR3 reads TGTGCCACCAGCGGGGAGTGGGGGGACTATGGCTACACCTTC. Amino acids: CATSGEWGDYGYTF.

This clone appeared a single time. This chain links TRBV9 with TRBJ1-5; a weak D match, TRBD1 (5 bases). Germline V gene data show CDR1 as SGDLS and CDR2 as YYNGEE. CDR3 length equals 16 residues. The V and J ends lost 4 bases and 1 base respectively, with 15 bases between them. CDR3 nucleotides: TGTGCCAGCAGCCCGGGTGGGGGGATGAGCAATCAGCCCCAGCATTTT. As protein: CASSPGGGMSNQPQHF.